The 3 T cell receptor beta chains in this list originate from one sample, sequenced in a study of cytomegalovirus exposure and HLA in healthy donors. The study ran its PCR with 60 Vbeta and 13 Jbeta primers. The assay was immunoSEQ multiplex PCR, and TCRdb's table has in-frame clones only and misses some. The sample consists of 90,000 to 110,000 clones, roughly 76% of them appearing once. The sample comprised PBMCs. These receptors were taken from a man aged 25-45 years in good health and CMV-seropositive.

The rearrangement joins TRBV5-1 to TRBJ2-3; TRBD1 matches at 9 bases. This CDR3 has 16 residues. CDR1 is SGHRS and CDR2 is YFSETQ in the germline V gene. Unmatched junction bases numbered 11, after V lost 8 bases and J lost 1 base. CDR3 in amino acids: CARKTNRDRGTDTQYF. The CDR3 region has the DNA TGCGCCAGAAAAACTAACCGGGACAGGGGCACAGATACGCAGTATTTT.

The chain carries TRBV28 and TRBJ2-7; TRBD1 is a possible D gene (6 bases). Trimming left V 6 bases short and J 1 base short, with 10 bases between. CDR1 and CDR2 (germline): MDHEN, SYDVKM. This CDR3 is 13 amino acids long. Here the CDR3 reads CASRPGQSYEQYF. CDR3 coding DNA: TGTGCCAGCAGGCCAGGACAGTCCTACGAGCAGTACTTC.

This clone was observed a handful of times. The CDR3 protein is CASSPRGGNTEAFF. In DNA form, the CDR3 reads TGCGCCAGCAGCCCGAGAGGGGGAAACACTGAAGCTTTCTTT. The V and J genes are TRBV5-1 and TRBJ1-1; tentatively, D is TRBD1 (6 bases). Per germline, CDR1 SGHRS and CDR2 YFSETQ. V was pared by 4 bases and J by 2 bases, with 12 bases between. This CDR3 is built from 14 residues.